This T cell receptor beta chain appears in the sequencing data of a study of OX40 agonist ivuxolimab in advanced cancers. The V gene's germline CDR1 is SGDLS and CDR2 YYNGEE. Between the trimmed V and J ends, which lost 4 bases and 5 bases, there was a span of 15 bases. This CDR3 spans 14 amino acids. Data came from immunoSEQ multiplex PCR; TCRdb stores just in-frame clones and leaves some out. The sample includes about 15,000 clones, around two thirds of them seen just once. This TCR came from an adult with an advanced solid tumor such as melanoma, head and neck, liver or kidney cancer. The sequencing used CD4+ or CD8+ T cells sorted from blood, collected in a trial of the OX40 agonist ivuxolimab. The V gene is TRBV9, the J gene TRBJ1-2; D not resolved. CDR3 nucleotides: TGTGCCAGCAGCCAAGGGTCTTCTTTTTATGGCTACACCTTC. Translated: CASSQGSSFYGYTF.